These 32 T cell receptor beta chains share one sample of origin, sequenced in a study of blood T cell repertoires in COVID-19. Data came from immunoSEQ multiplex PCR; TCRdb stores just in-frame clones and leaves some out. The sample carries under 250,000 clones, approximately 82% recorded once. The sequenced material came from peripheral blood. Receptor source: a human donor in a cohort sampled during active COVID-19.

This clone has just one count. This chain uses TRBV28 with TRBJ1-1, with a weak D call TRBD1 (5 bases). CDR3 length: 14 amino acids. The V gene's germline CDR1 is MDHEN and CDR2 SYDVKM. Trimming stripped 1 base from V and 4 bases from J, with 10 bases between. The CDR3, as DNA: TGTGCCAGCAGTTTATATGGAGGGGTCACTGAAGCTTTCTTT. It translates to CASSLYGGVTEAFF.

The rearrangement joins TRBV7-6 to TRBJ2-3; 7 nucleotides line up with TRBD2. The CDR3 totals 14 residues. The ends lost 0 bases at V and 4 bases at J; junction bases unmatched: 1. Per the germline V gene, CDR1 is SGHVS and CDR2 is FNYEAQ. The DNA for the CDR3 is TGTGCCAGCAGCTTAGCGGGAGGGGCAGATACGCAGTATTTT. Residues: CASSLAGGADTQYF.

This clone has only a few counts. V and J are TRBV4-1 and TRBJ2-7, with a tentative D call TRBD1 (5 bases). Trimming cost V 0 bases and J 2 bases, with 11 bases left between them. This CDR3 is built from 15 residues. Germline V gene sequence: CDR1 MGHRA, CDR2 YSYEKL. This CDR3 reads CASSQEFQGAYEQYF. In DNA form, the CDR3 reads TGCGCCAGCAGCCAAGAGTTTCAGGGCGCCTACGAGCAGTACTTC.

The chain carries TRBV27 and TRBJ2-6; TRBD2 might be the D (6 bases). The CDR3 length is 16 residues. Germline CDR1 MNHEY, CDR2 SMNVEV (reference sequence). Trimming removed 0 bases from V and 4 bases from J, with 10 bases in between. CDR3 DNA sequence: TGTGCCAGCAGTTTATCGAGGGCGGGAGGGGCCAACGTCCTGACTTTC. It is translated as CASSLSRAGGANVLTF. Looking up the rest from reference TRBV27 and TRBJ2-6 gives the full variable domain: EAQVTQNPRYLITVTGKKLTVTCSQNMNHEYMSWYRQDPGLGLRQIYYSMNVEVTDKGDVPEGYKVSRKEKRNFPLILESPSPNQTSLYFCASSLSRAGGANVLTFGAGSRLTVL.

The chain is built from TRBV3-1 (or the pseudogene TRBV3-2) and TRBJ1-2; TRBD1 might be the D (5 bases). V lost 4 bases to trimming and J lost 0 bases, with 9 bases between them. The CDR3 spans 14 residues. The germline CDR1 and CDR2 sequences are LGHDT and YNNKEL (reference sequence). The CDR3 bases are TGTGCCAGCAGCCCCCTGACAGCTAACTATGGCTACACCTTC. This translates into CASSPLTANYGYTF.

The chain recombines TRBV27 with TRBJ2-7; 15 bases agree with TRBD2. Germline loops: CDR1 MNHEY, CDR2 SMNVEV (reference sequence). The CDR3 extends over 19 amino acids. V shed 2 bases and J 9 bases; nucleotides not matched to a gene: 17. The CDR3 sequence: CASSLMGTSGRPGSWGQYF. The DNA for the CDR3 is TGTGCCAGCAGTTTAATGGGGACTAGCGGGAGGCCAGGTTCTTGGGGGCAGTACTTC.

The V gene is TRBV2, the J gene TRBJ2-1; D is possibly TRBD2 (6 bases). The CDR3 loop spans 16 amino acids. Trimming took 4 bases from V and 6 from J, leaving 19 bases between them. Looked up from germline, CDR1 is SNHLY and CDR2 is FYNNEI. CDR3 sequence reads: CASSVRASENTNEQFF. CDR3 in DNA: TGTGCCAGCAGTGTCAGGGCTAGCGAGAATACCAATGAGCAGTTCTTC.

V and J are TRBV9 and TRBJ2-1; D may be TRBD2 (7 bases). CDR3 length: 18 residues. Trimming took off 3 bases at V and 6 bases at J, with 25 bases between the two ends. CDR1 and CDR2 from the germline V gene are SGDLS and YYNGEE. The CDR3 DNA sequence: TGTGCCAGCAGCGCCTCAACTCGATTGAGGGGGGGTTCCAATGAGCAGTTCTTC. Its protein product is CASSASTRLRGGSNEQFF.

CDR3: CASSPGTGGYQETQYF. CDR3 DNA: TGCGCCAGCAGCCCGGGGACAGGGGGATACCAAGAGACCCAGTACTTC. The V gene is TRBV4-1, the J gene TRBJ2-5, with 11 bases lining up with TRBD1. Germline trimming cut 4 bases from V and 0 bases from J; bases unmatched to any gene: 4. The germline V gene has CDR1 MGHRA and CDR2 YSYEKL. The CDR3 consists of 16 residues.

The chain links TRBV27 to TRBJ2-7; D is possibly TRBD2 (6 bases). The CDR3 has 15 residues. V dropped 4 bases and J dropped 5 bases, with 18 bases sitting between them. Germline loops: CDR1 MNHEY, CDR2 SMNVEV (reference sequence). The CDR3 nucleotides read TGTGCCAGCAGTTCGCCCTCCCCGGGAGAGGACGAGCAGTACTTC. Encoded protein: CASSSPSPGEDEQYF.

CDR3 coding DNA: TGTGCCAGCAGCCTCCCGGGGAGGGGCTCCTACGAGCAGTACTTC. Protein product: CASSLPGRGSYEQYF. This chain joins TRBV28 and TRBJ2-7; TRBD2 matches at 7 bases. V lost 6 bases, J lost 0 bases, and 8 bases stayed unmatched. The CDR3 extends over 15 amino acids. The germline gives CDR1 MDHEN, CDR2 SYDVKM.

V is TRBV3-1 (or the pseudogene TRBV3-2) and J is TRBJ2-5; TRBD2 aligns across 11 bases. The V gene's germline CDR1 is LGHDT and CDR2 YNNKEL (reference sequence). V shed 3 bases and J 5 bases; nucleotides not matched to a gene: 2. The CDR3 sequence is 14 residues long. For the CDR3, the DNA is TGTGCCAGCAGCCACCGGACTAGCGGGGAGACCCAGTACTTC. Translated, it gives CASSHRTSGETQYF.

For the CDR3, the DNA is TGTGCCACCAGCAGAGGGCGGAATAGCAATCAGCCCCAGCATTTT. It specifies CATSRGRNSNQPQHF. The rearrangement links TRBV15 to TRBJ1-5; D gene ambiguous. The CDR3 is made up of 15 amino acids. V lost 1 base and J 0 bases, leaving 7 bases between the germline ends. Germline V gene data show CDR1 as LNHNV and CDR2 as YYDKDF (reference sequence).

CDR3 in amino acids: CASTMTRSGNTGELFF. The CDR3 nucleotides read TGTGCCAGTACCATGACTAGGTCAGGGAACACCGGGGAGCTGTTTTTT. V gene TRBV27 combines with J gene TRBJ2-2; TRBD2 is a possible D gene (6 bases). CDR3 length equals 16 residues. The germline gives CDR1 MNHEY, CDR2 SMNVEV (reference sequence). With 9 bases removed from V and 1 base from J, the gap between germline ends came to 18 bases.

The chain joins TRBV24-1 to TRBJ2-3; 8 bases map to TRBD1. The germline V gene encodes CDR1 KGHDR and CDR2 SFDVKD. Germline trimming cut 2 bases from V and 7 bases from J; bases unmatched to any gene: 10. This CDR3 is built from 16 residues. The CDR3 DNA reads TGTGCCACCAGTGATTCTCGACAGGGGCTGGGTTATACGCAGTATTTT. Its translation is CATSDSRQGLGYTQYF.

The chain carries TRBV5-1 and TRBJ1-1, with 8 bases identical to TRBD1. CDR3 length equals 15 residues. The V segment lost 4 bases and the J segment 1 base; nucleotides outside the gene matches: 6. Germline loops: CDR1 SGHRS, CDR2 YFSETQ. The CDR3 here is CASSMTGTGNTEAFF. In nucleotides, the CDR3 is TGCGCCAGCAGCATGACCGGGACAGGGAACACTGAAGCTTTCTTT.

This clone occurred a few times. The chain carries TRBV11-2 and TRBJ2-7, with a possible D match to TRBD1 (6 bases). The CDR3 sequence is 15 residues long. Germline CDR1 and CDR2: SGHAT and FQNNGV. V was shortened by 5 bases and J by 4 bases, with 18 bases between the two germline ends. CDR3 sequence (DNA): TGTGCCAGCAGCCGAGACAGGCATAGCCTATACGAGCAGTACTTC. Translating it yields CASSRDRHSLYEQYF.

V is TRBV29-1 and J is TRBJ2-3; tentative D call: TRBD2 (6 bases). Trimming cost V 6 bases and J 5 bases, with 18 bases left between them. The CDR3 contains 14 residues. Germline loops: CDR1 SQVTM, CDR2 ANQGSEA. CDR3 amino acids: CSVKNFPGGDTQYF. CDR3 nucleotides: TGCAGCGTGAAAAACTTCCCCGGGGGAGATACGCAGTATTTT.

Ten or more counts support this clone. This rearrangement joins TRBV2 to TRBJ2-1; 9 bases fit TRBD2. V trimming: 6 bases; J trimming: 0 bases; junction bases outside the gene matches: 15. CDR1 is SNHLY and CDR2 is FYNNEI in the germline V gene. The CDR3 sequence is 19 residues long. Here the CDR3 DNA reads TGTGCCAGCAGGAAGGGAGCTAGCGGGATCTCAAGCTCCTACAATGAGCAGTTCTTC. This sequence encodes CASRKGASGISSSYNEQFF.

This clone has just a few counts. The chain joins TRBV19 to TRBJ1-5, with D perhaps matching TRBD1 (5 bases). Germline CDR1 and CDR2: LNHDA and SQIVND (reference sequence). The CDR3 extends over 12 amino acids. Trimming left V 9 bases short and J 2 bases short, with 8 bases between. CDR3 bases: TGTGCCAGCGGACATCGCAATCAGCCCCAGCATTTT. This gives the protein CASGHRNQPQHF.

The chain combines TRBV7-2 with TRBJ2-1; the match to TRBD2 covers 8 bases. V lost 1 base, J lost 8 bases, and 7 bases stayed unmatched. The CDR3 is 15 residues long. The germline V gene encodes CDR1 SGHTA and CDR2 FQGNSA. CDR3 sequence: CASSLGSGSLDEQFF. CDR3 coding DNA: TGTGCCAGCAGCTTAGGAAGCGGGAGTTTGGATGAGCAGTTCTTC.

The table lists this clone with a few counts. The chain joins TRBV11-3 to TRBJ2-7; 10 positions agree with TRBD1. CDR1 and CDR2 from the germline V gene are SGHNT and YENEEA. The CDR3 loop spans 15 amino acids. With 6 bases clipped from V and 5 bases from J, the junction kept 10 bases outside the gene matches. CDR3 sequence reads: CASSLRDRGSNEQYF. CDR3 nucleotides: TGTGCCAGCAGTCTCCGGGACAGGGGATCCAACGAGCAGTACTTC. Using reference TRBV11-3 and TRBJ2-7 for the parts outside the CDR3, the full variable domain is EAGVVQSPRYKIIEKKQPVAFWCNPISGHNTLYWYLQNLGQGPELLIRYENEEAVDDSQLPKDRFSAERLKGVDSTLKIQPAELGDSAVYLCASSLRDRGSNEQYFGPGTRLTVT.

The chain recombines TRBV6-4 with TRBJ2-1, with 13 bases lining up with TRBD2. Germline V gene sequence: CDR1 MRHNA, CDR2 SNTAGT. The CDR3 contains 17 residues. With V trimmed by 5 bases and J by 10 bases, 14 bases remained unmatched. The CDR3 DNA follows: TGTGCCAGCAGTCCGGAGCCGGGACTAGCGGGATGGTGGGAGCAGTTCTTC. Protein sequence: CASSPEPGLAGWWEQFF.

This clone appeared once. This sequence joins TRBV5-4 and TRBJ1-1; 7 positions agree with TRBD1. Losses at the gene ends were 5 bases for V and 1 base for J; bases not matched to a gene: 8. This CDR3 spans 15 amino acids. Germline loops: CDR1 SGHNT, CDR2 YYREEE (reference sequence). CDR3 DNA sequence: TGTGCCAGCAGTCCCACAGGGGTCTGGAACACTGAAGCTTTCTTT. This encodes CASSPTGVWNTEAFF.

This clone was counted at least ten times. The gene calls are TRBV30 and TRBJ2-7; 15 positions agree with TRBD2. This CDR3 region has 15 residues. From germline, CDR1 is GTSNPN and CDR2 SVGIG (reference sequence). J lost 6 bases, V lost 1 base, and 4 bases had no gene match. The CDR3 sequence is CAWSGGLAGGREQYF. CDR3 DNA sequence: TGTGCCTGGAGTGGGGGACTAGCGGGAGGACGCGAGCAGTACTTC.

The J gene is TRBJ2-3, the V gene TRBV3-1 (or the pseudogene TRBV3-2); perhaps TRBD2 as D (6 bases). The CDR3 runs 17 residues. Per the germline V gene, CDR1 is LGHDT and CDR2 is YNNKEL (reference sequence). Trimming removed 3 bases from V and 0 bases from J, with 16 bases in between. CDR3: CASSHPAGRQSTDTQYF. DNA for the CDR3: TGTGCCAGCAGCCACCCCGCGGGGCGTCAGAGCACAGATACGCAGTATTTT.

CDR3 DNA sequence: TGTGCCAGCAGCTTAGCTCCGGGGATACCCACCGGGGAGCTGTTTTTT. Protein product: CASSLAPGIPTGELFF. The chain couples TRBV7-7 to TRBJ2-2; D is possibly TRBD2 (5 bases). Looked up from germline, CDR1 is SSHAT and CDR2 is FNYEAQ (reference sequence). V lost 0 bases and J lost 4, with 12 bases in between. The CDR3 spans 16 residues.

This chain uses TRBV28 with TRBJ2-5; 7 positions agree with TRBD1. V lost 6 bases and J lost 4; bases outside the gene matches: 11. The CDR3 covers 15 residues. Germline V gene sequence: CDR1 MDHEN, CDR2 SYDVKM. The CDR3 region is CASSLRGQARETQYF. DNA for the CDR3: TGTGCCAGCAGCTTGAGGGGGCAGGCAAGAGAGACCCAGTACTTC.

The chain combines TRBV5-6 with TRBJ2-5; perhaps TRBD1 as D (5 bases). The CDR3 runs 15 residues. From germline, CDR1 is SGHDT and CDR2 YYEEEE. V lost 2 bases to trimming and J lost 5 bases, with 16 bases between them. In DNA, the CDR3 is TGTGCCAGCAGCTTAGAGTCAGGGTCGGTGGAGACCCAGTACTTC. It is translated as CASSLESGSVETQYF.

The chain couples TRBV19 to TRBJ2-7, with TRBD1 matching 9 bases. Trimming removed 4 bases from V and 1 base from J; junction bases left unmatched: 14. This CDR3 spans 18 amino acids. Germline CDR1 is LNHDA and CDR2 is SQIVND (reference sequence). CDR3 sequence reads: CASSKETGGEATSYEQYF. The DNA for the CDR3 is TGTGCCAGTAGTAAAGAGACAGGGGGGGAAGCGACGTCCTACGAGCAGTACTTC.

The chain recombines TRBV7-8 with TRBJ1-5, with a possible D match to TRBD1 (5 bases). The CDR3 contains 13 residues. Germline loops: CDR1 SGHVS, CDR2 FQNEAQ. The CDR3 loop is CASGMESNQPQHF. CDR3 coding DNA: TGTGCATCAGGGATGGAGAGCAATCAGCCCCAGCATTTT.

The CDR3 loop reads CASSQDPILSEQFF. The CDR3, as DNA: TGCGCCAGCAGCCAAGATCCGATCTTGAGTGAGCAGTTCTTC. The V gene is TRBV4-1, the J gene TRBJ2-1; no reliable D call. CDR3 size: 14 residues. The V gene's germline CDR1 is MGHRA and CDR2 YSYEKL. Trimming removed 0 bases from V and 9 bases from J, with 12 bases in between.